This record concerns one TCR beta chain sequence. Its matching antigen is unknown. Repertoires were generated with immunoSEQ multiplex PCR, while TCRdb's copy carries only in-frame clones and drops some. The sample lists under 150,000 clones; roughly 89% were seen once. These data come from a study of T cell responses to AZD1222 COVID-19 vaccine. Overall study findings and caveats: It should be noted that donors were predominantly white British and more often female, and clonal diversity was possibly underestimated.

Deletions cut 6 bases from V and 2 bases from J, with 7 bases between. The CDR3 runs 13 residues. In germline, CDR1 is LNHDA, CDR2 SQIVND (reference sequence). The rearrangement links TRBV19 to TRBJ2-2, with D hard to call. This sequence originates from an adult in good health. Specimen: peripheral blood, collected on day 0 of AZD1222 vaccination. Written as DNA, the CDR3 is TGTGCCAGTAGCCAGATTAACACCGGGGAGCTGTTTTTT. Protein product: CASSQINTGELFF.